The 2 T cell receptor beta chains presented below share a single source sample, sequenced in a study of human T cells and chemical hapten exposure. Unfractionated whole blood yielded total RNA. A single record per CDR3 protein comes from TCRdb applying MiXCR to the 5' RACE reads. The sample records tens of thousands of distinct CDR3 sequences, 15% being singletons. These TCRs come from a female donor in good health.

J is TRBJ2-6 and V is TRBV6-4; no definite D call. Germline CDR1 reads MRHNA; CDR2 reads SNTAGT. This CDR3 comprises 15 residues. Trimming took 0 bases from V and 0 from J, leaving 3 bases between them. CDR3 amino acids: CASSDSHSGANVLTF. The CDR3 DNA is TGTGCCAGCAGTGACTCACACTCTGGGGCCAACGTCCTGACTTTC.

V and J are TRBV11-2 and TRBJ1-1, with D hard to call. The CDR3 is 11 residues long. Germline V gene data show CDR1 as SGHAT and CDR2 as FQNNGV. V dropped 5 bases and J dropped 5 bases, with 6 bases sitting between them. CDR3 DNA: TGTGCCAGCAGCGTGGGGACTGAAGCTTTCTTT. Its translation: CASSVGTEAFF.